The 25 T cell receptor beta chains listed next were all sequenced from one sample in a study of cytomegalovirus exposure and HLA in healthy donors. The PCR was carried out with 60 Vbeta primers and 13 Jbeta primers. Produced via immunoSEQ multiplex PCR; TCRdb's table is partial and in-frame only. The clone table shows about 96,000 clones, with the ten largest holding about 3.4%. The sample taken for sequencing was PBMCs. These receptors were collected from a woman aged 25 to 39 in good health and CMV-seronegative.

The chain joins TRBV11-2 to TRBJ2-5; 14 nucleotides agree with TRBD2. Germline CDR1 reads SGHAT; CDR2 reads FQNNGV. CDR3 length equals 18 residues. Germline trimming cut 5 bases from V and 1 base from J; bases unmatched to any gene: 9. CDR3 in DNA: TGTGCCAGCAGCGCACCGGGACTAGCGGGGGATGGCCAAGAGACCCAGTACTTC. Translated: CASSAPGLAGDGQETQYF.

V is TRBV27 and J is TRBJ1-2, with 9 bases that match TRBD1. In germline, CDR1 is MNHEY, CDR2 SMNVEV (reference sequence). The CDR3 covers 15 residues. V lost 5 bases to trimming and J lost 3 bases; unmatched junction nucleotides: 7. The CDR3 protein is CASSHGQGTHYGYTF. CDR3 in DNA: TGTGCCAGCAGTCACGGACAGGGGACCCACTATGGCTACACCTTC.

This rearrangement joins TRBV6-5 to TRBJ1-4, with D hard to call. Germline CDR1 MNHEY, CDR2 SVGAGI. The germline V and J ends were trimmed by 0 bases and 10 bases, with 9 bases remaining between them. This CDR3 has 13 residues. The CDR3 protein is CASSYSIAGKLFF. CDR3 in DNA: TGTGCCAGCAGTTACTCGATTGCGGGAAAACTGTTTTTT.

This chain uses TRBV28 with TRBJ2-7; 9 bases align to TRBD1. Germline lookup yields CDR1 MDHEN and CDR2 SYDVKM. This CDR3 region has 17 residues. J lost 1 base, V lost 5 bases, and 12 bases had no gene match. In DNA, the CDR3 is TGTGCCAGCAGTACCCCCCTTATCGGGACAGGGTCCTACGAGCAGTACTTC. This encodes CASSTPLIGTGSYEQYF.

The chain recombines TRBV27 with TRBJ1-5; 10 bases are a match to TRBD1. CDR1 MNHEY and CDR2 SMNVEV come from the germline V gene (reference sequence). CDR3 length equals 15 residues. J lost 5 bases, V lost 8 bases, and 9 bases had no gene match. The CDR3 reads CASRQGARDHQPQHF. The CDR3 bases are TGTGCCAGCCGACAGGGGGCGAGAGATCATCAGCCCCAGCATTTT.

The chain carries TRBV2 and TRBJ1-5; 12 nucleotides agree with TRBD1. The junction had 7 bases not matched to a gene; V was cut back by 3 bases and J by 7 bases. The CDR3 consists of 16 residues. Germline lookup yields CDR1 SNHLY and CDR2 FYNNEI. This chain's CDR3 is CASSDTGTGGEQPQHF. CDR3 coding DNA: TGTGCCAGCAGTGACACCGGGACAGGGGGCGAACAGCCCCAGCATTTT.

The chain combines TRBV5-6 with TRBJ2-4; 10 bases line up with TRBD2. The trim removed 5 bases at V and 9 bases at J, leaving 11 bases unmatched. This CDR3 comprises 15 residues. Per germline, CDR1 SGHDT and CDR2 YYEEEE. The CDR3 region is CASSPKSGGAFIQYF. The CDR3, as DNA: TGTGCCAGCAGTCCGAAAAGCGGGGGGGCGTTCATTCAGTACTTC.

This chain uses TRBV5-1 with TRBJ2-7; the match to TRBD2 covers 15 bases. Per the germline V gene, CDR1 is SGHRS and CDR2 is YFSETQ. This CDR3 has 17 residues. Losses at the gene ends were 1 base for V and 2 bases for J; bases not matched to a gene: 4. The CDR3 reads CASSLRTSGRGTYEQYF. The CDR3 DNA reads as TGCGCCAGCAGCTTGCGGACTAGCGGGAGGGGAACCTACGAGCAGTACTTC.

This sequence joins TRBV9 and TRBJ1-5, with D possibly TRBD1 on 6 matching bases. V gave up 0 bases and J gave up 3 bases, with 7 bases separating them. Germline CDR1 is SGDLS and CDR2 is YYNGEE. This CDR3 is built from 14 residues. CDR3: CASSVGTANQPQHF. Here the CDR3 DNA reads TGTGCCAGCAGCGTAGGGACAGCCAATCAGCCCCAGCATTTT.

The CDR3 sequence: CASRGGQALRPQHF. In DNA, the CDR3 is TGTGCCAGCAGGGGCGGACAGGCCCTGCGGCCCCAGCATTTT. J is TRBJ1-5 and V is TRBV28, with 7 nucleotides matching TRBD1. CDR3 length: 14 amino acids. Germline lookup yields CDR1 MDHEN and CDR2 SYDVKM. V was clipped by 6 bases and J by 9 bases; unmatched bases: 11.

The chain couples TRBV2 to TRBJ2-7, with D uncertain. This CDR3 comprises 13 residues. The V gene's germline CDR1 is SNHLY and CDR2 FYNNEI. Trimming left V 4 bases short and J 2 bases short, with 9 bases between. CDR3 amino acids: CASSVFRTYEQYF. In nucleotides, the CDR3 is TGTGCCAGCAGTGTTTTCAGGACCTACGAGCAGTACTTC.

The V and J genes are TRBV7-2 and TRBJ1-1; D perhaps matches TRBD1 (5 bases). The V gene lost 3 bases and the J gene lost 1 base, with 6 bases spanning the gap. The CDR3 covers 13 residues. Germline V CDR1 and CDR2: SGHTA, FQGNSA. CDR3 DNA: TGTGCCAGCAGCTTGACAGAGAACACTGAAGCTTTCTTT. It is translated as CASSLTENTEAFF. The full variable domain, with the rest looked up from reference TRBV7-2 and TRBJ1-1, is GAGVSQSPSNKVTEKGKDVELRCDPISGHTALYWYRQSLGQGLEFLIYFQGNSAPDKSGLPSDRFSAERTGGSVSTLTIQRTQQEDSAVYLCASSLTENTEAFFGQGTRLTVV.

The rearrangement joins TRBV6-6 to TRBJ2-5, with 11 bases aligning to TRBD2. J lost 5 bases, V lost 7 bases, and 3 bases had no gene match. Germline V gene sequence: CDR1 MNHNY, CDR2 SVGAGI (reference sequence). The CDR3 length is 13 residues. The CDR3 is CASKLAGAETQYF. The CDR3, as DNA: TGTGCCAGCAAACTAGCGGGGGCTGAGACCCAGTACTTC.

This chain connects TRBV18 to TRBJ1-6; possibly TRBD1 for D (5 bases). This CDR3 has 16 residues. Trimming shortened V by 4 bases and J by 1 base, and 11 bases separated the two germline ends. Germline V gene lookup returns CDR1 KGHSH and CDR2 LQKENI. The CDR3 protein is CASSRDHRSYNSPLHF. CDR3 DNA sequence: TGTGCCAGCTCACGAGATCACAGGTCCTATAATTCACCCCTCCACTTT.

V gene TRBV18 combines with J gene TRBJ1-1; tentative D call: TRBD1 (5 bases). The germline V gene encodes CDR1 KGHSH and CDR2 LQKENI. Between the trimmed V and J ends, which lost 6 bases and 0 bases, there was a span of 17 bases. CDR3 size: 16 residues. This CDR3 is CASSQGVGTMNTEAFF. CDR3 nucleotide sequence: TGTGCCAGCTCCCAAGGGGTGGGCACGATGAACACTGAAGCTTTCTTT.

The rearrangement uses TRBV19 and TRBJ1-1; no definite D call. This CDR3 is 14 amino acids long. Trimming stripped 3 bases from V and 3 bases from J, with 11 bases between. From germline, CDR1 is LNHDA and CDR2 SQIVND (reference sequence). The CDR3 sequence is CASSMEARDTEAFF. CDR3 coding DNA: TGTGCCAGTAGTATGGAGGCGCGGGACACTGAAGCTTTCTTT.

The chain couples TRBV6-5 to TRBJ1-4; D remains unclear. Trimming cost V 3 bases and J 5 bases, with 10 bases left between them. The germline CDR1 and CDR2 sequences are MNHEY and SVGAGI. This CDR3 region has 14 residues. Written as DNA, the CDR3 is TGTGCCAGCAGTTATCGAGAGCCAAATGAAAAACTGTTTTTT. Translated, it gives CASSYREPNEKLFF.

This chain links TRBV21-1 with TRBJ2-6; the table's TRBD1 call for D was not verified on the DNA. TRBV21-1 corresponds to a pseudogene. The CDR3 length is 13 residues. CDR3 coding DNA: TGTGCCAGCAACAGATCTGGGGCCAACGTCCTGACTTTC. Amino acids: CASNRSGANVLTF.

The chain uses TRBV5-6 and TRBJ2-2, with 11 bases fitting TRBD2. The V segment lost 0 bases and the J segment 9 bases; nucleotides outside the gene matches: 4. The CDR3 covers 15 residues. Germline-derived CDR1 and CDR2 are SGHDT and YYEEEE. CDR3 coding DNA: TGTGCCAGCAGCTTGGGACTAGCGGGATACCGGGAGCTGTTTTTT. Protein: CASSLGLAGYRELFF.

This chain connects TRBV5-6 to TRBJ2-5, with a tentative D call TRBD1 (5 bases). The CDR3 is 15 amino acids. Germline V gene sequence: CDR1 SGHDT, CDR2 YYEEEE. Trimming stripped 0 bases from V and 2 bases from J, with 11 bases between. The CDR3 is CASSLDRILQETQYF. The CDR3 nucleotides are TGTGCCAGCAGCTTGGACAGGATCCTACAAGAGACCCAGTACTTC.

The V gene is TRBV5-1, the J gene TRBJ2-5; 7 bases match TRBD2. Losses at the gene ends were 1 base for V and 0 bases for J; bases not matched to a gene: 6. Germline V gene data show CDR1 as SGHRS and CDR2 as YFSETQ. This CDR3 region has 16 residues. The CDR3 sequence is CASSLTSGAYQETQYF. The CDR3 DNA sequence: TGCGCCAGCAGCTTGACAAGCGGGGCATACCAAGAGACCCAGTACTTC.

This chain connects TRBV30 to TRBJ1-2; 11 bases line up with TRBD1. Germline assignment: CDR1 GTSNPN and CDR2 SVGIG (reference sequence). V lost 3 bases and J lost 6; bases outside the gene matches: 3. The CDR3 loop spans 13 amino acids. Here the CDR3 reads CAWRGTGGDGYTF. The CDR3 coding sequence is TGTGCCTGGAGGGGGACAGGGGGGGATGGCTACACCTTC. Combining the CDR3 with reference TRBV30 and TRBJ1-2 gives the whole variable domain SQTIHQWPATLVQPVGSPLSLECTVEGTSNPNLYWYRQAAGRGLQLLFYSVGIGQISSEVPQNLSASRPQDRQFILSSKKLLLSDSGFYLCAWRGTGGDGYTFGSGTRLTVV.

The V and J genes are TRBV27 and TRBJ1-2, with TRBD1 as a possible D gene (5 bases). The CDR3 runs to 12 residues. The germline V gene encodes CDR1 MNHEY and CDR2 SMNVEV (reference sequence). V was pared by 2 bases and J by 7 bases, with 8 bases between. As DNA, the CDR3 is TGTGCCAGCAGTTTACAGGGTTTTGGCTACACCTTC. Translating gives CASSLQGFGYTF.

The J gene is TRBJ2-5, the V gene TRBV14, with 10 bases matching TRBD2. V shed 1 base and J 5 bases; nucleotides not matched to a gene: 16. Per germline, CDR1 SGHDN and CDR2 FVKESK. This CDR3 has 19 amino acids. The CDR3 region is CASSQANTGASGGRETQYF. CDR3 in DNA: TGTGCCAGCAGCCAAGCCAACACCGGGGCTAGCGGGGGTCGGGAGACCCAGTACTTC.

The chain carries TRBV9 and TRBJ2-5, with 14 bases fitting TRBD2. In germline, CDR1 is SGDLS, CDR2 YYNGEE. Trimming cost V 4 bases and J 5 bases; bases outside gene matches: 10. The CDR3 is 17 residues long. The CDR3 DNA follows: TGTGCCAGCAGCTTGGGGGGGACTAGCGGGAGCGGGGAGACCCAGTACTTC. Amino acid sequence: CASSLGGTSGSGETQYF.